A selection of T cell receptor beta chains follows, all from one sample in a study of shared clonotypes between healthy human individuals. Clones were sequenced by immunoSEQ multiplex PCR, and TCRdb holds only the in-frame ones, with some missing. The sample holds approximately 1.5 million clones; approximately 98.5% are singletons and the top ten take about 0.34%. The material sequenced was naive CD4+ T cells sorted from blood. Receptor source: a man in his thirties or forties in good health. Each CDR3 is given with its conserved first and last residue. Each record gives: V gene, CDR3 protein.

TRBV28	CASSTLSFRDTARSSYEQYF
TRBV2	CASSERAEGWPQHF
TRBV28	CASSTPGWTGELFF
TRBV6-1	CASSPRGGRQYEQYF
TRBV7-9	CASSLGTNRLSSYEQYF
TRBV11-2	CASSPPTDRVYNEQFF
TRBV27	CASSLFPSGSSYEQYF
TRBV2	CASSEATGGAEQFF
TRBV19	CASSPGTGGYEQYF
TRBV11-3	CASSIGQGSEQFF
TRBV9	CASSGGTSLTDTQYF
TRBV23-1	CASSQEGILAFVGTTEETQYF
TRBV6-1	CASSVAGSIVSTDTQYF
TRBV28	CASSSGTDYEQYF
TRBV18	CASSPSDQPQHF
TRBV9	CASSVEGRVGEQYF
TRBV5-1	CASSPWSNPSNEQFF